The rows below give T cell receptor beta chains drawn from one sample of a study of T cells in localized non-small cell lung cancer. The assay was immunoSEQ multiplex PCR, and TCRdb's table has in-frame clones only and misses some. The data contain about 15,000 clones, approximately 85% of them singletons. The specimen comprised peripheral blood, sampled before any cancer treatment. The source is a woman aged 35-75 years with stage I lung adenocarcinoma. Both conserved end residues are part of each CDR3. D genes are given only for firm matches. Clone size, where shown, is once, few, many, or a class for clones that have expanded.

j_call v_call clone_size d_call cdr3_aa cdr3_nt
TRBJ2-6 TRBV10-1 . . CASSGTFSSGANVLTF TGCGCCAGCAGTGGGACATTTAGCTCTGGGGCCAACGTCCTGACTTTC
TRBJ1-6 TRBV6-6 . . CASGGSNSPLHF TGTGCCAGTGGGGGCAGTAATTCACCCCTCCACTTT
TRBJ2-7 TRBV7-7 once . CASSPQISSYEQYF TGTGCTAGCAGCCCCCAGATTAGCTCCTACGAGCAGTACTTC
TRBJ1-4 TRBV5-1 . . CASSLAGDWGEKLFF TGCGCCAGCAGCCTTGCAGGGGACTGGGGTGAAAAACTGTTTTTT
TRBJ1-3 TRBV6-5 . . CASSYFRDPSGNTIYF TGTGCCAGCAGTTACTTTCGGGACCCCTCTGGAAACACCATATATTTT
TRBJ2-5 TRBV30 few TRBD2 CAWSSGDRYQETQYF TGTGCCTGGAGTAGCGGGGACCGGTACCAAGAGACCCAGTACTTC
TRBJ1-3 TRBV6-4 . . CASSDSNLSGNTIYF TGTGCCAGCAGTGACTCGAATTTGTCTGGAAACACCATATATTTT
TRBJ2-3 TRBV7-2 . . CASQVGRLTDTQYF TGTGCCTCTCAGGTGGGCAGACTCACAGATACGCAGTATTTT
TRBJ1-6 TRBV6-4 once . CASSDRGNSPLHF TGTGCCAGCAGTGACAGGGGGAATTCACCCCTCCACTTT
TRBJ2-1 TRBV29-1 . TRBD1 CSVDARDRGSNEQFF TGCAGCGTTGATGCCCGGGACAGGGGTTCGAATGAGCAGTTCTTC
TRBJ2-2 TRBV10-3 once . CAISEQVLPGELFF TGTGCCATCAGTGAGCAGGTGCTGCCCGGGGAGCTGTTTTTT
TRBJ2-5 TRBV15 few . CATSRHQAGKETQYF TGTGCCACCAGCAGACATCAAGCGGGTAAAGAGACCCAGTACTTC
TRBJ1-3 TRBV28 few . CASSSTGTFFDSGNTIYF TGTGCCAGCAGTTCTACCGGGACATTTTTTGACTCTGGAAACACCATATATTTT
TRBJ1-1 TRBV6-1 . . CASSDLRPNTEAFF TGTGCCAGCAGTGATCTGAGGCCGAACACTGAAGCTTTCTTT
TRBJ1-2 TRBV5-4 . TRBD1 CASSRRFRDRGRYTF TGTGCCAGCAGCCGTCGGTTCCGGGACAGGGGGCGTTACACCTTC
TRBJ1-1 TRBV19 . . CASSMTGGHLNTEAFF TGTGCCAGTAGTATGACGGGGGGACATTTGAACACTGAAGCTTTCTTT
TRBJ1-5 TRBV7-3 . . CASSLDGDSNQPQHF TGTGCCAGCAGCTTAGATGGAGATAGCAATCAGCCCCAGCATTTT
TRBJ2-5 TRBV15 . TRBD2 CATSRLAGGQETQYF TGTGCCACCAGCCGGCTAGCGGGGGGCCAAGAGACCCAGTACTTC
TRBJ1-2 TRBV25-1 . . CASSSGRGYTF TGTGCCAGCAGTTCAGGACGTGGCTACACCTTC
TRBJ2-1 TRBV6-5 . TRBD2 CASTGPAGGYNEQFF TGTGCCAGCACCGGACCGGCGGGGGGATACAATGAGCAGTTCTTC
TRBJ1-6 TRBV18 once . CASSPISGSPLHF TGTGCCAGCTCACCCATATCAGGTTCACCCCTCCACTTT
TRBJ2-3 TRBV11-2 . . CASSPPWGYTDTQYF TGTGCCAGCAGCCCCCCGTGGGGATACACAGATACGCAGTATTTT
TRBJ1-2 TRBV7-2 . . CASSLIERLYGYTF TGTGCCAGCAGCCTAATCGAACGGCTCTATGGCTACACCTTC
TRBJ1-6 TRBV7-9 . TRBD1 CASSLVDRALGPLHF TGTGCCAGCAGCTTAGTGGACAGGGCACTTGGACCCCTCCACTTT
TRBJ2-1 TRBV29-1 . TRBD1 CSVDGQTGGVYNEQFF TGCAGCGTCGATGGTCAAACAGGGGGCGTCTACAATGAGCAGTTCTTC
TRBJ1-1 TRBV6-4 . . CASSEISGRGDWNTEAFF TGTGCCAGCAGTGAGATCTCGGGCAGGGGAGATTGGAACACTGAAGCTTTCTTT
TRBJ1-4 TRBV5-1 . . CASSVQRNTNEKLFF TGCGCCAGCAGCGTCCAACGGAATACTAATGAAAAACTGTTTTTT
TRBJ1-3 TRBV6-1 . . CASRAGSISGNTIYF TGTGCCAGCCGGGCAGGGAGCATCTCTGGAAACACCATATATTTT
TRBJ1-2 TRBV18 . . CASSPLLSNYGYTF TGTGCCAGCTCACCACTGCTGTCTAACTATGGCTACACCTTC
TRBJ1-5 TRBV6-1 . . CASSGRWDQPQHF TGTGCCAGCAGTGGGAGGTGGGATCAGCCCCAGCATTTT
TRBJ2-1 TRBV4-1 . TRBD2 CASSQSSGGTYNEQFF TGCGCCAGCAGCCAGAGTAGCGGGGGGACTTACAATGAGCAGTTCTTC
TRBJ2-7 TRBV7-9 . . CASSLVDSFYEQYF TGTGCCAGCAGCTTAGTCGACAGTTTCTACGAGCAGTACTTC
TRBJ2-3 TRBV19 . . CASAGRTSTDTQYF TGTGCCAGTGCCGGGCGTACCTCCACGGATACGCAGTATTTT
TRBJ1-1 TRBV30 . . CARNKVPNTEAFF TGTGCCCGAAATAAGGTTCCGAACACTGAAGCTTTCTTT
TRBJ2-1 TRBV10-3 . . CAISESGGSYNEQFF TGTGCCATCAGTGAGTCGGGGGGCTCCTACAATGAGCAGTTCTTC
TRBJ2-2 TRBV6-5 . . CASSYSFTGSAGELFF TGTGCCAGCAGTTACTCCTTTACAGGGTCTGCCGGGGAGCTGTTTTTT
TRBJ2-7 TRBV15 once TRBD2 CATSRGTSGGYEQYF TGTGCCACCAGCAGGGGAACTAGCGGGGGGTACGAGCAGTACTTC
TRBJ1-6 TRBV27 . TRBD1 CASSLSSGQGGSPLHF TGTGCCAGCAGTTTATCAAGCGGACAGGGAGGATCACCCCTCCACTTT
TRBJ1-6 TRBV5-6 . . CASSLAPSSPLHF TGTGCCAGCAGCTTGGCGCCCAGCTCACCCCTCCACTTT
TRBJ2-2 TRBV9 once . CASSVGTLGTGELFF TGTGCCAGCAGCGTCGGGACTCTGGGGACCGGGGAGCTGTTTTTT
TRBJ1-4 TRBV6-1 . TRBD1 CASRRKGAANEKLFF TGTGCCAGCAGGCGGAAGGGGGCAGCTAATGAAAAACTGTTTTTT
TRBJ1-4 TRBV6-1 . TRBD1 CASSEEGGTGSEKLFF TGTGCCAGCAGTGAAGAGGGAGGGACAGGATCGGAAAAACTGTTTTTT
TRBJ2-7 TRBV7-9 . . CASSPEDSYEQYF TGTGCCAGCAGCCCAGAAGACAGCTACGAGCAGTACTTC
TRBJ1-2 TRBV30 . . CAWSVGRGTAYGYTF TGTGCCTGGAGTGTGGGTCGGGGGACGGCCTATGGCTACACCTTC
TRBJ2-7 TRBV12-5 few . CASGFGYEQYF TGTGCTAGTGGTTTTGGGTACGAGCAGTACTTC
TRBJ1-6 TRBV4-1 . TRBD1 CASLGQGDSPLHF TGCGCCAGCCTAGGACAGGGAGATTCACCCCTCCACTTT
TRBJ1-2 TRBV7-9 . TRBD1 CASSPLGTANYGYTF TGTGCCAGCAGCCCCCTGGGGACAGCTAACTATGGCTACACCTTC
TRBJ2-3 TRBV4-2 . . CASSQEQVGTDTQYF TGTGCCAGCAGCCAAGAACAGGTAGGCACAGATACGCAGTATTTT
TRBJ1-1 TRBV19 . . CASSIDGGLWVNTEAFF TGTGCCAGTAGTATAGACGGGGGGCTCTGGGTGAACACTGAAGCTTTCTTT
TRBJ1-1 TRBV5-4 . . CASSLEGLNTEAFF TGTGCCAGCAGCTTGGAGGGTTTGAACACTGAAGCTTTCTTT
TRBJ2-7 TRBV4-1 few . CASSQGFGFYKYF TGCGCCAGCAGCCAAGGGTTTGGGTTTTATAAGTACTTC
TRBJ1-1 TRBV27 . . CASSFSSSNTEAFF TGTGCCAGCAGTTTCTCGTCGTCTAACACTGAAGCTTTCTTT
TRBJ1-1 TRBV30 . . CAWIVSAPFEAFF TGTGCCTGGATTGTCTCTGCCCCTTTTGAAGCTTTCTTT